The source of this T cell receptor (beta chain) is a study of T cells in Graves' hyperthyroidism and ophthalmopathy. This clonotype was observed a handful of times. With 5 bases clipped from V and 5 bases from J, the junction kept 11 bases outside the gene matches. Germline lookup yields CDR1 SGHTA and CDR2 FQGNSA. The CDR3 consists of 15 residues. For the diagnoses, clinical symptoms, serum thyroxine and TRAb, thyroid ultrasound and orbital computed tomography were used. PBMCs were derived from about 10 ml fresh peripheral blood. Using RNA transcripts as the source, TCR beta CDR3 regions were amplified. In the first-round RT-PCR of the TCR CDR3, the HTBI primer set was used. MiXCR was run by TCRdb on the multiplex PCR reads, yielding one entry per CDR3 protein. The profile shows approximately 400,000 distinct CDR3 sequences, more than 15% of them singletons.

V is TRBV7-2 and J is TRBJ2-5; 7 bases agree with TRBD2. The clonotype was recovered from a young woman with Graves' hyperthyroidism. The sequencing input was blood. The CDR3 DNA sequence: TGTGCCAGCAGCCTGGACGGGAGGAGTGGGGAGACCCAGTACTTC. Translation: CASSLDGRSGETQYF.